This is a list of T cell receptor beta chains from one sample in a study of blood T cell repertoires in COVID-19. Produced via immunoSEQ multiplex PCR; TCRdb's table is partial and in-frame only. The repertoire consists of some 120,000 clones, with approximately 88% occurring once and the leading ten covering under 15%. Sequences were obtained from peripheral blood. Receptors originate from a woman aged 30 to 39 who had recovered from COVID-19. The CDR3 runs from the conserved cysteine through the conserved F or W. The order of the fields is V gene, CDR3 protein.

>TRBV30
CAWSVRDNEKLFF
>TRBV29-1
CSVHPTGTWETQYF
>TRBV12-3/TRBV12-4
CASSFRPYNEQFF
>TRBV11-2
CASSPAATSGSTDTQYF
>TRBV3-1/TRBV3-2
CASSQDQFVLAANNEQFF
>TRBV11-2
CASSAGPGNTIYF
>TRBV19
CASSATGFEQYF
>TRBV25-1
CASSADRRNTIYF
>TRBV18
CASSPGLAGDNEQFF
>TRBV7-9
CASSPPLGRGYEQYF
>TRBV6-1
CASSDKSDRYEQYF
>TRBV25-1
CASSVGLQNTEAFF
>TRBV18
CASSPIGLAGNEQFF
>TRBV19
CASMIGGEVYNEQFF
>TRBV7-2
CASSLGFGDTQYF
>TRBV2
CASSEERETSTDTQYF
>TRBV9
CASSVLGGPRETQYF
>TRBV20-1
CSARGQQAFF